This TCR beta chain was observed in a study of blood T cell repertoires in COVID-19. Study-wide background: The United States, Italy and Spain were the sources of the acute and convalescent COVID-19 samples. Nucleic acid was either cDNA or gDNA, and it came from T cells, B-cell-depleted T cells, or PBMCs.

The germline V gene encodes CDR1 SGDLS and CDR2 YYNGEE. The length of the CDR3 is 17 residues. V trimming: 3 bases; J trimming: 8 bases; junction bases outside the gene matches: 16. In the source study's methods: Counts of nucleated cells, estimated from reference gene primer amplification, were obtained. The table came from immunoSEQ multiplex PCR; TCRdb's copy has only in-frame clones and leaves some out. That table gives V, J and clone size, and the DNA gave D and trimming. The data hold some 220,000 clones, with more than 65% observed a single time. The specimen sequenced was peripheral blood. The chain has TRBV9 and TRBJ2-1, with 8 bases lining up with TRBD2. The sequence was collected from a man between 45 and 60 years old with active or convalescent COVID-19. CDR3 DNA: TGTGCCAGCAGCGCAAAGGCGGGGGGAGCGGTTCGGGATGAGCAGTTCTTC. Protein: CASSAKAGGAVRDEQFF.